This note documents a single T cell receptor beta chain sequence. Germline loops: CDR1 SGHKS, CDR2 YYEKEE (reference sequence). CDR3 length equals 13 residues. After removal of 5 bases from V and 4 bases from J, the junction contained 5 bases not matched to a gene. Profiling relied on immunoSEQ multiplex PCR, and the TCRdb table lists in-frame clones only, not all of them. In the table there are roughly 110,000 clones, about 90% of which are singletons. This entry comes from a study of T cell responses to AZD1222 COVID-19 vaccine. The TCR comes from an adult who received the AZD1222 COVID-19 vaccine. J is TRBJ1-2 and V is TRBV5-5; 7 bases agree with TRBD1. The sequencing used peripheral blood, collected 28 days after the second AZD1222 dose. CDR3 amino acids: CASSPGQSYGYTF. In DNA form, the CDR3 reads TGTGCCAGCAGTCCGGGACAGTCCTATGGCTACACCTTC.